Shown below are 27 T cell receptor beta chains from a single sample sequenced in a study of T cell responses to AZD1222 COVID-19 vaccine. Produced via immunoSEQ multiplex PCR; TCRdb's table is partial and in-frame only. The table records fewer than 120,000 clones, about 87% of them present only once. The sequencing used peripheral blood, collected 28 days after the second AZD1222 dose. These receptors were obtained from an adult who received the AZD1222 COVID-19 vaccine.

The sample holds one count of this clone. The chain recombines TRBV6-1 with TRBJ1-5, with D perhaps TRBD1 (5 bases). Germline CDR1 is MNHNS and CDR2 is SASEGT. Deletions cut 2 bases from V and 3 bases from J, with 14 bases between. This CDR3 has 16 residues. The DNA of the CDR3 is TGTGCCAGCAGTGAAATGGGTCAGGGCGTCAATCAGCCCCAGCATTTT. Translation gives CASSEMGQGVNQPQHF.

The CDR3 spells CASSLAWASGSGETQYF. The CDR3, as DNA: TGTGCCAGCAGCTTAGCGTGGGCTAGCGGATCAGGAGAGACCCAGTACTTC. The genes are TRBV7-9 and TRBJ2-5, with TRBD2 matching 7 bases. V trimming: 0 bases; J trimming: 4 bases; junction bases outside the gene matches: 11. Germline assignment: CDR1 SEHNR and CDR2 FQNEAQ (reference sequence). This CDR3 comprises 17 residues.

The chain joins TRBV5-1 to TRBJ1-2, with TRBD1 as a possible D gene (6 bases). Between the trimmed V and J ends, which lost 1 base and 0 bases, there was a span of 10 bases. The CDR3 consists of 15 residues. Germline lookup yields CDR1 SGHRS and CDR2 YFSETQ. The CDR3 coding sequence is TGCGCCAGCAGCTTGCTGACAGGCACTAACTATGGCTACACCTTC. As protein: CASSLLTGTNYGYTF.

The chain uses TRBV2 and TRBJ2-5; 7 nucleotides align to TRBD1. Germline CDR1 SNHLY, CDR2 FYNNEI. With 10 bases clipped from V and 4 bases from J, the junction kept 9 bases outside the gene matches. This CDR3 contains 13 residues. CDR3 bases: TGTGCCACCAGGGGGTGGGATCTAGAGACCCAGTACTTC. Its protein is CATRGWDLETQYF.

The chain has TRBV15 and TRBJ2-7; 8 bases are a match to TRBD2. Germline V lookup: CDR1 LNHNV, CDR2 YYDKDF (reference sequence). This CDR3 is built from 17 residues. V shed 5 bases, J shed 0 bases, and the junction held 12 bases outside the gene matches. CDR3 in amino acids: CATSSPGGKTNSYEQYF. The CDR3 bases are TGTGCCACCAGCTCCCCGGGGGGGAAAACCAACTCCTACGAGCAGTACTTC.

The chain carries TRBV6-1 and TRBJ1-5; possibly TRBD1 for D (5 bases). With 2 bases removed from V and 13 bases from J, the gap between germline ends came to 15 bases. The V gene's germline CDR1 is MNHNS and CDR2 SASEGT. The CDR3 runs to 13 residues. For the CDR3, the DNA is TGTGCCAGCAGTGAAAGGCGCGAGGGGCCGCAGCATTTT. It specifies CASSERREGPQHF.

CDR3 sequence reads: CASSPKLAGGSNEQFF. The DNA of the CDR3 is TGTGCCAGCTCACCAAAACTAGCGGGAGGTAGCAATGAGCAGTTCTTC. The J gene is TRBJ2-1, the V gene TRBV18; 12 positions agree with TRBD2. The CDR3 has 16 amino acids. Germline CDR1 is KGHSH and CDR2 is LQKENI. V was pared by 2 bases and J by 6 bases, with 5 bases of the junction left unmatched.

The rearrangement joins TRBV11-2 to TRBJ2-3, with a tentative D call TRBD1 (6 bases). The CDR3 sequence is 14 residues long. Trimming pared 4 bases from V and 2 bases from J, leaving 10 bases between. Germline V gene sequence: CDR1 SGHAT, CDR2 FQNNGV. The CDR3 nucleotides are TGTGCCAGCAGCTCCGGACAGCTCACAGATACGCAGTATTTT. This gives the protein CASSSGQLTDTQYF.

CDR3 region: CASSSTGMSGTEAFF. CDR3 DNA sequence: TGCGCCAGCAGCAGTACAGGGATGAGCGGCACTGAAGCTTTCTTT. The chain couples TRBV5-1 to TRBJ1-1; D perhaps matches TRBD1 (6 bases). The CDR3 covers 15 residues. The germline V gene encodes CDR1 SGHRS and CDR2 YFSETQ. The ends were cut back, 4 bases at V and 4 bases at J, with 17 bases in the middle.

The chain carries TRBV28 and TRBJ1-5; D unclear. Per germline, CDR1 MDHEN and CDR2 SYDVKM. Trimming shortened V by 6 bases and J by 4 bases, and 13 bases separated the two germline ends. This CDR3 region has 14 residues. The DNA of the CDR3 is TGTGCCAGCAGCTCGCCCACATTGAATCAGCCCCAGCATTTT. This codes for CASSSPTLNQPQHF.

The chain is built from TRBV7-9 and TRBJ1-4, with 10 bases that match TRBD1. The CDR3 runs 15 residues. J gave up 7 bases and V 3 bases, and 5 bases lay outside the gene matches. Per germline, CDR1 SEHNR and CDR2 FQNEAQ (reference sequence). CDR3 in DNA: TGTGCCAGCAGCTTCGGTGGGGACAGGGGTGAAAAACTGTTTTTT. Translating gives CASSFGGDRGEKLFF. The whole variable domain, remainder taken from reference TRBV7-9 and TRBJ1-4, is DTGVSQNPRHKITKRGQNVTFRCDPISEHNRLYWYRQTLGQGPEFLTYFQNEAQLEKSRLLSDRFSAERPKGSFSTLEIQRTEQGDSAMYLCASSFGGDRGEKLFFGSGTQLSVL.

Only a few counts were recorded for this clone. This chain connects TRBV14 to TRBJ2-5; no definite D call. V was trimmed by 4 bases and J by 1 base, leaving 7 bases between them. Germline V CDR1 and CDR2: SGHDN, FVKESK. The CDR3 consists of 13 residues. The DNA for the CDR3 is TGTGCCAGCAGCCTCGCCCCCCAAGAGACCCAGTACTTC. Its translation: CASSLAPQETQYF.

V and J are TRBV6-5 and TRBJ1-1; perhaps TRBD1 as D (5 bases). The CDR3 sequence is 13 residues long. Germline values: CDR1 MNHEY, CDR2 SVGAGI. The V and J ends lost 5 bases and 8 bases respectively, with 15 bases between them. The CDR3 nucleotides read TGTGCCAGCAGTCCCAGGGCCCCACCAGAAGCTTTCTTT. Protein sequence: CASSPRAPPEAFF.

The rearrangement uses TRBV27 and TRBJ1-2, with no clear D. Germline V gene lookup returns CDR1 MNHEY and CDR2 SMNVEV (reference sequence). The CDR3 length is 15 residues. Trimming cost V 5 bases and J 2 bases, with 15 bases left between them. CDR3 sequence reads: CASSPSEAENYGYTF. CDR3 coding DNA: TGTGCCAGCAGTCCCTCGGAGGCGGAGAACTATGGCTACACCTTC.

V usage is TRBV7-9 and J usage is TRBJ1-3, with a possible D match to TRBD1 (6 bases). The length of the CDR3 is 19 residues. Deletions cut 3 bases from V and 0 bases from J, with 21 bases between. The germline gives CDR1 SEHNR, CDR2 FQNEAQ (reference sequence). The CDR3 DNA is TGTGCCAGCAGCTTCCACGGGACATTTCTCGGCAACTCTGGAAACACCATATATTTT. As protein: CASSFHGTFLGNSGNTIYF.

This clone was observed a handful of times. The chain is built from TRBV3-1 (or the pseudogene TRBV3-2) and TRBJ2-1; a weak D match, TRBD2 (6 bases). There are 15 residues in the CDR3. CDR1 LGHDT and CDR2 YNNKEL come from the germline V gene (reference sequence). V lost 4 bases to trimming and J lost 0 bases, with 10 bases between them. The CDR3: CASSRAGSSYNEQFF. CDR3 nucleotide sequence: TGTGCCAGCAGCCGAGCGGGTAGCTCCTACAATGAGCAGTTCTTC.

The chain is built from TRBV6-6 and TRBJ1-1; D not resolved. Germline V gene data show CDR1 as MNHNY and CDR2 as SVGAGI (reference sequence). Trimming pared 5 bases from V and 7 bases from J, leaving 8 bases between. The CDR3 is 11 residues long. The CDR3 sequence: CASSQGLEAFF. Here the CDR3 DNA reads TGTGCCAGCAGTCAAGGTCTTGAAGCTTTCTTT.

As for this clone: This same CDR3 is encoded by further DNA sequences in the sample. The chain joins TRBV28 to TRBJ1-5; D unclear. V shed 3 bases and J shed 7 bases, with 7 bases lying between them. The CDR3 spans 12 residues. CDR1 and CDR2 (germline): MDHEN, SYDVKM. In DNA, the CDR3 is TGTGCCAGCAGTTTTTCTGGCCAGCCCCAGCATTTT. It codes for CASSFSGQPQHF. The whole variable domain, remainder taken from reference TRBV28 and TRBJ1-5, is DVKVTQSSRYLVKRTGEKVFLECVQDMDHENMFWYRQDPGLGLRLIYFSYDVKMKEKGDIPEGYSVSREKKERFSLILESASTNQTSMYLCASSFSGQPQHFGDGTRLSIL.

The CDR3 DNA is TGTGCCAGCAGGATTCGGGTTGGCAGACGGTTAGCGGGCACGTACGAGCAGTACTTC. It yields the protein CASRIRVGRRLAGTYEQYF. The genes are TRBV5-5 and TRBJ2-7; 7 nucleotides align to TRBD2. The germline V gene encodes CDR1 SGHKS and CDR2 YYEKEE (reference sequence). The CDR3 runs to 19 residues. After removal of 5 bases from V and 4 bases from J, the junction contained 24 bases not matched to a gene.

This chain joins TRBV11-2 and TRBJ1-5; D gene uncertain. V lost 0 bases to trimming and J lost 7 bases, with 7 bases between them. Germline values: CDR1 SGHAT, CDR2 FQNNGV. This CDR3 has 13 residues. CDR3 in amino acids: CASSLDYPQPQHF. In DNA, the CDR3 is TGTGCCAGCAGCTTAGATTACCCACAGCCCCAGCATTTT.

The chain couples TRBV13 to TRBJ1-1; no clear D. Germline V gives CDR1 PRHDT, CDR2 FYEKMQ (reference sequence). The CDR3 is made up of 12 amino acids. The V end lost 4 bases, the J end lost 1 base, and 4 bases lay between the germline ends. This CDR3 reads CASSSSNTEAFF. The CDR3 bases are TGTGCCAGCAGCTCTTCGAACACTGAAGCTTTCTTT.

The chain has TRBV27 and TRBJ1-6; the D is unclear. This CDR3 is 13 amino acids long. Trimming shortened V by 1 base and J by 8 bases, and 6 bases separated the two germline ends. Germline V gives CDR1 MNHEY, CDR2 SMNVEV (reference sequence). The CDR3 DNA is TGTGCCAGCAGTTTATGGCAACATTCACCCCTCCACTTT. It codes for CASSLWQHSPLHF.

The V gene is TRBV28, the J gene TRBJ1-5; 12 bases agree with TRBD1. This CDR3 region has 14 residues. Losses at the gene ends were 6 bases for V and 6 bases for J; bases not matched to a gene: 3. Germline CDR1 is MDHEN and CDR2 is SYDVKM. Here the CDR3 DNA reads TGTGCCAGCAGGGGACAGGGGGCCACTCAGCCCCAGCATTTT. Translation gives CASRGQGATQPQHF.

V usage is TRBV12-3 or TRBV12-4 and J usage is TRBJ1-1; the D is unclear. The CDR3 sequence is 10 residues long. The V end was cut by 10 bases, the J end by 5 bases, with 8 bases between. The CDR3 reads CATEVTEAFF. The CDR3 region has the DNA TGTGCCACCGAAGTTACTGAAGCTTTCTTT.

The V gene is TRBV20-1, the J gene TRBJ1-1; unclear D gene. The CDR3 runs to 12 residues. Germline CDR1 is DFQATT and CDR2 is SNEGSKA (reference sequence). Trimming removed 3 bases from V and 0 bases from J, with 5 bases in between. CDR3 amino acids: CSASKLNTEAFF. The CDR3 DNA reads TGCAGTGCTAGTAAGTTGAACACTGAAGCTTTCTTT.

This clone was picked up one time. The chain uses TRBV5-8 and TRBJ1-2, with a weak D call TRBD1 (5 bases). CDR3 size: 15 residues. Trimming removed 3 bases at V and 4 bases at J, with 16 bases between. From germline, CDR1 is SGHTS and CDR2 YDEGEE. CDR3 bases: TGTGCCAGCAGCTCCCTCGGACACGCACTCTATGGCTACACCTTC. Translated: CASSSLGHALYGYTF.

In DNA, the CDR3 is TGTGCCAGCAGCCAAACCCCCACTAATGAAAAACTGTTTTTT. It encodes CASSQTPTNEKLFF. The chain links TRBV7-9 to TRBJ1-4; D not certain. Looked up from germline, CDR1 is SEHNR and CDR2 is FQNEAQ (reference sequence). The CDR3 has 14 residues. V was trimmed by 5 bases and J by 2 bases, leaving 9 bases between them.